These 21 T cell receptor beta chains came from one sample sequenced in a study of T cell repertoires in cytomegalovirus infection. TCRdb itself ran the reads through MiXCR, one entry per CDR3 protein. The data contain 900,000 to 950,000 distinct CDR3 sequences, approximately 31% of them singletons. These receptors' antigens are unknown. This specimen consisted of cultured CD8+ T cells from PBMCs, obtained from culture after CMV antigen stimulation. The source is a human donor in good health (CMV status not recorded). Some clones in this sample may be carry-over from other donors' samples.

This clonotype was seen many times. V usage is TRBV7-8 and J usage is TRBJ2-3, with 8 nucleotides matching TRBD2. The germline CDR1 and CDR2 sequences are SGHVS and FQNEAQ. V was clipped by 0 bases and J by 2 bases; unmatched bases: 4. This CDR3 spans 16 amino acids. CDR3 residues: CASSLAGLAPTDTQYF. CDR3 coding DNA: TGTGCCAGCAGCTTAGCAGGACTAGCCCCCACAGATACGCAGTATTTT.

This clonotype is deemed medium-sized. This chain joins TRBV7-8 and TRBJ1-4, with a weak D call TRBD1 (6 bases). The CDR3 contains 16 residues. V was clipped by 1 base and J by 10 bases, with 19 bases between them. Per germline, CDR1 SGHVS and CDR2 FQNEAQ. As DNA, the CDR3 is TGTGCCAGCAGCTTAGGCGATGGGACACCCAAGGCAAAACTGTTTTTT. Translated: CASSLGDGTPKAKLFF.

The chain combines TRBV2 with TRBJ2-2, with D perhaps TRBD2 (5 bases). V was shortened by 2 bases and J by 1 base, with 8 bases between the two germline ends. The CDR3 has 15 residues. The germline gives CDR1 SNHLY, CDR2 FYNNEI. The DNA for the CDR3 is TGTGCCAGCAGTGAAAGTGAGGGGAACACCGGGGAGCTGTTTTTT. This gives the protein CASSESEGNTGELFF.

The J gene is TRBJ1-6, the V gene TRBV6-5, with unresolved D. Per germline, CDR1 MNHEY and CDR2 SVGAGI. The CDR3 extends over 16 amino acids. The V end was cut by 5 bases, the J end by 7 bases, with 18 bases between. Here the CDR3 DNA reads TGTGCCAGCAGTGGACCCAGCCCCTGGGTAAATTCACCCCTCCACTTT. It codes for CASSGPSPWVNSPLHF.

This clonotype was found many times. The chain joins TRBV19 to TRBJ1-5; D is possibly TRBD1 (5 bases). The V gene's germline CDR1 is LNHDA and CDR2 SQIVND (reference sequence). V was pared by 7 bases and J by 7 bases, with 23 bases between. This CDR3 spans 16 amino acids. Written as DNA, the CDR3 is TGTGCCAGTATCCCTACTGGGAGGGGAGGGGACCAGCCCCAGCATTTT. The encoded protein is CASIPTGRGGDQPQHF.

This sequence joins TRBV5-4 and TRBJ1-2; maybe TRBD1 (6 bases). The V gene lost 2 bases and the J gene lost 2 bases, with 16 bases spanning the gap. This CDR3 is built from 16 residues. Germline CDR1 SGHNT, CDR2 YYREEE (reference sequence). CDR3 protein: CASSFPPGEANYGYTF. CDR3 coding DNA: TGTGCCAGCAGCTTTCCTCCAGGGGAGGCAAACTATGGCTACACCTTC.

This sequence joins TRBV29-1 and TRBJ2-2; D is tentatively TRBD1 or TRBD2 (6 bases each). V lost 6 bases and J lost 6, with 11 bases in between. There are 12 residues in the CDR3. CDR1 is SQVTM, CDR2 ANQGSEA, per germline. This CDR3 is CSVGGRPGELFF. As DNA, the CDR3 is TGCAGCGTCGGGGGCCGACCCGGGGAGCTGTTTTTT.

This chain joins TRBV29-1 and TRBJ2-7; D could derive from TRBD1 or TRBD2 (5 bases each). Deletions cut 6 bases from V and 5 bases from J, with 17 bases between. The germline CDR1 and CDR2 sequences are SQVTM and ANQGSEA. CDR3 length: 13 amino acids. DNA for the CDR3: TGCAGCGTCATCAAGGTTGGGGGACACGAGCAGTACGTC. It encodes CSVIKVGGHEQYV.

The gene calls are TRBV29-1 and TRBJ2-1, with D unresolved. Germline CDR1 reads SQVTM; CDR2 reads ANQGSEA. Between the trimmed V and J ends, which lost 6 bases and 9 bases, there was a span of 15 bases. The CDR3 contains 12 residues. This chain's CDR3 is CSVDVWGREQFF. The CDR3 coding sequence is TGCAGCGTGGACGTGTGGGGTCGTGAGCAGTTCTTC.

The J gene is TRBJ1-1, the V gene TRBV19; D gene uncertain. The V end lost 7 bases, the J end lost 0 bases, and 21 bases lay between the germline ends. CDR1 is LNHDA, CDR2 SQIVND, per germline (reference sequence). CDR3 size: 17 residues. The CDR3 region has the DNA TGTGCCAGTATTGGGAGAACAAGGAGACCTATGAACACTGAAGCTTTCTTT. This translates into CASIGRTRRPMNTEAFF.

This clonotype was observed a few times. V usage is TRBV27 and J usage is TRBJ2-5; TRBD1 or TRBD2 may be the D gene (5 bases each). Germline V gene data show CDR1 as MNHEY and CDR2 as SMNVEV (reference sequence). This CDR3 is built from 16 residues. V was shortened by 5 bases and J by 6 bases, with 22 bases between the two germline ends. The DNA for the CDR3 is TGTGCCAGCAGTCCCGACTACAGGAGCCAAGATAAGACCCAGTACTTC. Protein: CASSPDYRSQDKTQYF.

The V and J genes are TRBV29-1 and TRBJ2-2; 7 positions match TRBD1. Trimming took 2 bases from V and 1 from J; bases not matched to a gene: 10. Germline CDR1 and CDR2: SQVTM and ANQGSEA. The CDR3 is made up of 17 amino acids. This CDR3 is CSVELQTGRLNTGELFF. CDR3 DNA: TGCAGCGTTGAACTTCAGACAGGGAGACTGAACACCGGGGAGCTGTTTTTT.

This clonotype was observed a handful of times. One base away lies a much larger clone, so this may be a sequencing read error. The chain employs TRBV7-9 and TRBJ1-1; perhaps TRBD1 as D (5 bases). Trimming took 2 bases from V and 6 from J, leaving 7 bases between them. CDR1 and CDR2 (germline): SEHNR, FQNEAQ (reference sequence). The CDR3 loop spans 12 amino acids. The CDR3: CASSLMGPEAFF. The CDR3 DNA reads TGTGCCAGCAGCTTAATGGGACCTGAAGCTTTCTTT.

This clonotype was seen repeatedly, ten times or more. The chain is built from TRBV7-2 and TRBJ2-1; 11 nucleotides match TRBD2. The CDR3 has 17 amino acids. The trim removed 5 bases at V and 0 bases at J, leaving 6 bases unmatched. Per germline, CDR1 SGHTA and CDR2 FQGNSA. The CDR3 coding sequence is TGTGCCAGCAGCACGATACTAGCGGGGGACTCCTACAATGAGCAGTTCTTC. Translation: CASSTILAGDSYNEQFF.

This clonotype was seen only once. The chain has TRBV6-6 and TRBJ2-2; 12 positions match TRBD2. CDR3 length: 20 amino acids. Germline-derived CDR1 and CDR2 are MNHNY and SVGAGI (reference sequence). V shed 5 bases and J 0 bases; nucleotides not matched to a gene: 13. CDR3 sequence (DNA): TGTGCCAGCAGTACCCTCGGGACTAGCGGGCTACCTCCGAACACCGGGGAGCTGTTTTTT. Its translation: CASSTLGTSGLPPNTGELFF.

The chain joins TRBV11-2 to TRBJ2-4; tentative D call: TRBD1 (6 bases). The V gene lost 2 bases and the J gene lost 6 bases, with 17 bases spanning the gap. The CDR3 spans 16 residues. Germline V lookup: CDR1 SGHAT, CDR2 FQNNGV. CDR3 in DNA: TGTGCCAGCAGCTTATGGTCGGCAGGGGACCCAAACATTCAGTACTTC. Translation: CASSLWSAGDPNIQYF.

V usage is TRBV10-3 and J usage is TRBJ1-2, with D unclear. The V end was cut by 7 bases, the J end by 5 bases, with 14 bases between. Germline CDR1 and CDR2: ENHRY and SYGVKD. The length of the CDR3 is 13 residues. In DNA form, the CDR3 reads TGTGCCATCAAGGAGGAACAACGGTATGGCTACACCTTC. Translating it yields CAIKEEQRYGYTF.

This clonotype has more than one count but fewer than ten. The chain links TRBV20-1 to TRBJ2-5; 10 nucleotides agree with TRBD1. The CDR3 extends over 13 amino acids. The germline gives CDR1 DFQATT, CDR2 SNEGSKA (reference sequence). Trimming took 5 bases from V and 3 from J; bases not matched to a gene: 3. CDR3 residues: CSAWDRGKETQYF. The CDR3 DNA reads TGCAGTGCTTGGGACAGGGGCAAAGAGACCCAGTACTTC.

This clonotype was seen a handful of times. V gene TRBV6-5 combines with J gene TRBJ2-5, with 8 bases that match TRBD2. CDR3 length equals 14 residues. The V segment lost 8 bases and the J segment 4 bases; nucleotides outside the gene matches: 9. Germline V CDR1 and CDR2: MNHEY, SVGAGI. CDR3 nucleotide sequence: TGTGCCAGCCGTACTGGGCTAGCGGGAGAGACCCAGTACTTC. Translation: CASRTGLAGETQYF.

The chain combines TRBV10-1 with TRBJ1-4; D unclear. This CDR3 comprises 13 residues. Trimming took 1 base from V and 8 from J, leaving 8 bases between them. CDR1 and CDR2 (germline): WNHNN, SYGVQD (reference sequence). The DNA for the CDR3 is TGCGCCAGCAGTGAGTTCGGCGAAGAAAAACTGTTTTTT. Encoded protein: CASSEFGEEKLFF.

This clonotype was counted many times. The chain joins TRBV7-8 to TRBJ2-5; D might be TRBD2 (6 bases). Trimming stripped 5 bases from V and 0 bases from J, with 10 bases between. CDR1 and CDR2 from the germline V gene are SGHVS and FQNEAQ. This CDR3 has 14 residues. The CDR3 spells CASSGRGYQETQYF. The CDR3 nucleotides are TGTGCCAGCAGCGGACGGGGGTACCAAGAGACCCAGTACTTC.